The 10 T cell receptor beta chains given below trace back to one sample, sequenced in a study of response to subunit inactivated influenza vaccine. TCRdb passed the RT-PCR reads through MiXCR, listing each CDR3 protein once. The data contain about 190,000 distinct CDR3 sequences, 14% of them seen just once; the ten biggest clones take up about 26%. The specimen comprised CD8+ T cells sorted from PBMCs, sampled roughly 5 days after vaccination. These receptor sequences come from a middle-aged man who received an inactivated influenza vaccine.

This chain links TRBV30 with TRBJ2-3; no reliable D call. V was cut by 0 bases and J by 0 bases, with 7 bases left in between. Per the germline V gene, CDR1 is GTSNPN and CDR2 is SVGIG (reference sequence). The CDR3 loop spans 14 amino acids. The CDR3 DNA sequence: TGTGCCTGGAGTGTCGGCAGGAGCACAGATACGCAGTATTTT. It is translated as CAWSVGRSTDTQYF.

This clonotype was seen a few times. The chain employs TRBV7-9 and TRBJ2-5; TRBD2 might be the D (5 bases). The CDR3 is 12 residues long. Trimming took off 8 bases at V and 2 bases at J, with 9 bases between the two ends. Germline V gives CDR1 SEHNR, CDR2 FQNEAQ (reference sequence). The chain's CDR3 is CASSSRQETQYF. In DNA, the CDR3 is TGTGCCAGCTCTAGCAGGCAAGAGACCCAGTACTTC.

V and J are TRBV20-1 and TRBJ2-1; TRBD2 might be the D (5 bases). This CDR3 comprises 16 residues. Trimming cost V 0 bases and J 0 bases, with 12 bases left between them. Germline assignment: CDR1 DFQATT and CDR2 SNEGSKA (reference sequence). The CDR3 DNA sequence: TGCAGTGCTAGAGATCCCAGCGGCCTCTCCTACAATGAGCAGTTCTTC. It codes for CSARDPSGLSYNEQFF.

The chain carries TRBV10-3 and TRBJ2-7, with 7 bases aligning to TRBD2. The CDR3 is made up of 14 amino acids. Germline CDR1 is ENHRY and CDR2 is SYGVKD. V shed 2 bases and J 6 bases; nucleotides not matched to a gene: 7. This CDR3 reads CAISEAGWEGEQYF. As DNA, the CDR3 is TGTGCCATCAGTGAGGCGGGGTGGGAGGGCGAGCAGTACTTC.

This clonotype was seen ten or more times. This chain uses TRBV29-1 with TRBJ2-3; no clear D. The CDR3 contains 13 residues. The germline gives CDR1 SQVTM, CDR2 ANQGSEA. V dropped 3 bases and J dropped 0 bases, with 7 bases sitting between them. CDR3 protein: CSVEGRSTDTQYF. The CDR3 DNA is TGCAGCGTTGAGGGAAGGAGCACAGATACGCAGTATTTT.

Only a few counts were recorded for this clonotype. The rearrangement links TRBV12-3 or TRBV12-4 to TRBJ2-3, with 8 bases matching TRBD1. V trimming: 6 bases; J trimming: 4 bases; junction bases outside the gene matches: 6. This CDR3 is 14 amino acids long. CDR3 residues: CASSPDRGPDTQYF. For the CDR3, the DNA is TGTGCCAGCAGCCCCGACAGGGGTCCAGATACGCAGTATTTT.

This clonotype was detected only a few times. The gene calls are TRBV7-9 and TRBJ2-3, with TRBD2 matching over 12 bases. J lost 5 bases, V lost 4 bases, and 7 bases had no gene match. Germline values: CDR1 SEHNR, CDR2 FQNEAQ (reference sequence). The CDR3 has 16 residues. The CDR3 loop reads CASSSSSGGAVDTQYF. In DNA form, the CDR3 reads TGTGCCAGCAGCTCCTCTAGCGGGGGGGCCGTAGATACGCAGTATTTT.

J is TRBJ2-7 and V is TRBV6-2 or TRBV6-3; D gene ambiguous. CDR3 length: 14 residues. V was cut by 5 bases and J by 0 bases, with 11 bases left in between. Germline-derived CDR1 and CDR2 are MNHEY and SVGEGT. Here the CDR3 DNA reads TGTGCCAGCAGTCCGGCCCGGACCTCCTACGAGCAGTACTTC. Residues: CASSPARTSYEQYF.

This clonotype was seen a few times. The chain has TRBV11-2 and TRBJ2-3, with TRBD2 as a possible D gene (7 bases). This CDR3 contains 15 residues. Looked up from germline, CDR1 is SGHAT and CDR2 is FQNNGV. Trimming stripped 4 bases from V and 2 bases from J, with 13 bases between. This CDR3 reads CASSSWGGDTDTQYF. CDR3 nucleotide sequence: TGTGCCAGCAGCTCCTGGGGGGGCGACACAGATACGCAGTATTTT.

This clonotype was counted only a few times. This chain links TRBV6-1 with TRBJ2-1, with D perhaps matching TRBD2 (6 bases). Germline V lookup: CDR1 MNHNS, CDR2 SASEGT. This CDR3 is built from 16 residues. The V gene lost 6 bases and the J gene lost 0 bases, with 15 bases spanning the gap. CDR3 protein: CASRSGATSSYNEQFF. Written as DNA, the CDR3 is TGTGCCAGCAGGTCGGGAGCGACGAGCTCCTACAATGAGCAGTTCTTC.